This T cell receptor (beta chain) was recorded in a study of beta chain features in type 1 diabetes. At the level of the study: Sorted cells, roughly 100,000,000 in number, were examined across all samples.

Sequenced material consisted of expressed TCRB transcripts (all of the isolated RNA was reverse transcribed). The data were produced by immunoSEQ multiplex PCR, yet TCRdb's version contains in-frame clones alone and is incomplete. This sample has 450,000 or so clones, with roughly an eighth found just once. The CDR3 spans 13 residues. V shed 1 base and J shed 4 bases, with 10 bases lying between them. The germline V gene has CDR1 SQVTM and CDR2 ANQGSEA. As for this clone: Its antigen is as yet unknown.

General study findings and limits: The study found that naive, central memory and Treg TCRB repertoires appeared more similar in patients than in healthy donors. A definitive answer on HLA type influencing TCRB rearrangement was not reached here.

The sequenced sample consisted of naive CD4+ T cells from blood. The V gene is TRBV29-1, the J gene TRBJ1-2, with D possibly matching TRBD1 (5 bases). This TCR was sampled from a woman aged 18 to 35 in good health. The chain's CDR3 is CSVEGGVPYGYTF. CDR3 DNA sequence: TGCAGCGTTGAAGGAGGGGTTCCCTATGGCTACACCTTC. Full variable domain (outside the CDR3, taken from reference TRBV29-1 and TRBJ1-2): SAVISQKPSRDICQRGTSLTIQCQVDSQVTMMFWYRQQPGQSLTLIATANQGSEATYESGFVIDKFPISRPNLTFSTLTVSNMSPEDSSIYLCSVEGGVPYGYTFGSGTRLTVV.